This T cell receptor (beta chain) was identified in a study of radiation and T cells in renal cell carcinoma. Overall study results and limits: From baseline, blood top tumor clonotypes peaked at 2 weeks post-radiation. Without pretreatment biopsies, baseline tumor clonotype presence was undetermined.

Details on this clone: Antigen unknown.

Time point specified: blood 2 weeks post-SBRT. Treatment specified: 15 Gy SBRT to primary tumor, nephrectomy 4 weeks later. Clear cell pathology was present in this patient's renal cell carcinoma. V lost 2 bases and J 9 bases, leaving 11 bases between the germline ends. The CDR3 totals 12 residues. CDR1 and CDR2 from the germline V gene are SGHNT and YYREEE (reference sequence). Repertoires were generated with immunoSEQ multiplex PCR, while TCRdb's copy carries only in-frame clones and drops some. The repertoire holds tens of thousands of clones, with 70% to 80% as singletons. Sequencing used blood, obtained from a patient whose treatment included radiotherapy and nephrectomy. The TCR was taken from a man aged 55-75 years with renal cell carcinoma. The V call is TRBV5-4, the J call TRBJ1-1, with D uncertain. CDR3 in DNA: TGTGCCAGCAGCTTAGAACAGAGACAAGCTTTCTTT. Its protein is CASSLEQRQAFF.